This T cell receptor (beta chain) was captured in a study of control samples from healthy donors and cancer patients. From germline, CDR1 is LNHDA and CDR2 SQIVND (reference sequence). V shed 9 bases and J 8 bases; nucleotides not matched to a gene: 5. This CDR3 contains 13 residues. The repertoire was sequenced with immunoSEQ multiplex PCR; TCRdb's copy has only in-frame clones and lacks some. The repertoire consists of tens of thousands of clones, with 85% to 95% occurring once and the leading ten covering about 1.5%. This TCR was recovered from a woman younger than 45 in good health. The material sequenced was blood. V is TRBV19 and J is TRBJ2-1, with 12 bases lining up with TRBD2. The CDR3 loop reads CASRLAGDDEQFF. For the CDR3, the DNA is TGTGCCAGCCGACTAGCGGGAGACGATGAGCAGTTCTTC.